This T cell receptor (beta chain) was recovered during a study of human thymus T cells. Libraries were prepared by immunoSEQ multiplex PCR; TCRdb keeps only in-frame clonotypes and omits some of them. The sample consists of about 43,000 clones, about 95% of them appearing once. Germline V CDR1 and CDR2: SGHTA, FQGNSA. The CDR3 is 15 residues long. Germline trimming cut 5 bases from V and 1 base from J; bases unmatched to any gene: 7. Whole-study results and caveats: Within thymic and blood repertoires, V and J gene usage appeared to be biased.

In regard to this clone: The antigen remains undetermined.

Material: blood. This receptor was identified in a girl under three years old with a congenital heart defect but otherwise immunologically healthy. The chain recombines TRBV7-2 with TRBJ1-1, with 7 bases lining up with TRBD1. The CDR3 bases are TGTGCCAGCAGCAAGAGGACAGGCGAGAACACTGAAGCTTTCTTT. It encodes CASSKRTGENTEAFF.